This TCR beta chain was sequenced during a study of control samples from healthy donors and cancer patients (TCRdb year 2020). Remarks on this clone: Its binding antigen is unknown. Per-nucleotide qualities are absent, and no much larger clonotype sits a single base away.

The library was obtained by the immunoSEQ multiplex PCR assay. TCRdb carries this immuneACCESS record with in-frame sequences only. Its versions omit some clonotypes, under half of them owing to an unresolved V gene in the studies checked, with the rest unexplained. This sample is represented by about 100,000 clones; under 95% of them were singletons. The ten largest clonotypes hold roughly 2.5% of the sample. CDR3 length: 11 amino acids, cysteine to phenylalanine. The kept DNA is CDR3 alone, 33 bases in frame from the first base. CDR1 MDHEN and CDR2 SYDVKM are derived from the germline V gene. Deletion took 10 bases off V and 9 bases off J, with a span of 12 bases between the germline ends.

The TCR was taken from a woman younger than 30 in good health. This chain joins TRBV28 to TRBJ1-4, with TRBD1 perhaps the D gene, on 5 matching bases. The source material was blood. The base sequence is TGTGCCACATCCAGGGTGAAAAAACTGTTTTTT. Translated, this gives CATSRVKKLFF.